Following are 14 T cell receptor beta chains from one sample sequenced in a study of CXCR3-negative and CXCR3-positive naive CD8 T cells. General study results and limits: CXCR3-positive naive cells carried more hydrophobic TRB CDR3s than CXCR3-negative ones.

These TCRs are of unknown antigen specificity. UMI-labeled TRB cDNA libraries were prepared by 5' RACE. TCRdb re-called the 5' RACE reads; every CDR3 protein appears as one record, without DNA. The sample includes approximately 140,000 distinct CDR3 sequences. Sequences were obtained from naive CXCR3+ CD8+ T cells from blood. Subset of the sample: CD45RO-CCR7+CD27+CD95- naive CD8+ T cells expressing CXCR3 (TNR3+). Receptor source: a human donor in good health. Some clones in this sample may be carry-over from other donors' samples.

The chain employs TRBV27 and TRBJ2-7. The V gene's germline CDR1 is MNHEY and CDR2 SMNVEV (reference sequence). The CDR3 runs to 13 residues. CDR3 amino acids: CASSLSGHYEQYF.

The V call is TRBV7-9, the J call TRBJ2-7; absent DNA, TCRdb's TRBD1 call cannot be checked. Germline V gives CDR1 SEHNR, CDR2 FQNEAQ (reference sequence). CDR3 length: 14 amino acids. The CDR3 loop is CASSSLGGYYEQYF.

CDR3 sequence reads: CASSQAIPSGAYEQYF. The rearrangement joins TRBV4-2 to TRBJ2-7; TCRdb indicates TRBD2, and absent DNA this call remains unverified. The CDR3 is 16 amino acids. Germline V lookup: CDR1 LGHNA, CDR2 YNFKEQ.

The chain joins TRBV29-1 to TRBJ2-1; TCRdb names TRBD2, which stays unverified in the absence of DNA. Germline loops: CDR1 SQVTM, CDR2 ANQGSEA. There are 16 residues in the CDR3. This chain's CDR3 is CSVEDLGTSVYNEQFF.

The chain is built from TRBV9 and TRBJ1-2; TCRdb lists TRBD1, though no DNA is available to test this call. The CDR3 totals 14 residues. The germline V gene has CDR1 SGDLS and CDR2 YYNGEE. The CDR3 protein is CASSEWDRGPGYTF.

CDR3 loop: CASSPIGLGSYEQYF. The rearrangement uses TRBV7-6 and TRBJ2-7. The CDR3 covers 15 residues. Germline V lookup: CDR1 SGHVS, CDR2 FNYEAQ.

V and J are TRBV6-1 and TRBJ1-1; checking the TCRdb D call of TRBD1 is not possible without DNA. Germline V lookup: CDR1 MNHNS, CDR2 SASEGT. CDR3 length: 19 residues. The CDR3 sequence: CASNMKWSRAPITNTEAFF.

The V call is TRBV11-3, the J call TRBJ1-2; TCRdb calls TRBD1, which cannot be checked without DNA. This CDR3 comprises 13 residues. Germline V gene lookup returns CDR1 SGHNT and CDR2 YENEEA. CDR3 residues: CASSFGQGYGYTF.

The V and J genes are TRBV20-1 and TRBJ2-1; TCRdb indicates TRBD2, and absent DNA this call remains unverified. The CDR3 consists of 13 residues. The V gene's germline CDR1 is DFQATT and CDR2 SNEGSKA (reference sequence). The CDR3 reads CSASPAGDLEQFF.

The rearrangement links TRBV14 to TRBJ2-1; TCRdb outputs TRBD2, but without DNA this stays unchecked. In germline, CDR1 is SGHDN, CDR2 FVKESK. This CDR3 has 15 amino acids. This chain's CDR3 is CASSYLAGLYNEQFF.

The chain links TRBV28 to TRBJ2-7; the TCRdb call, TRBD1, lacks DNA for checking. CDR1 and CDR2 from the germline V gene are MDHEN and SYDVKM. The CDR3 runs to 15 residues. CDR3 region: CASSLGDRGVHEQYF.

The chain recombines TRBV27 with TRBJ2-1; checking the TCRdb D call of TRBD1 is not possible without DNA. CDR1 MNHEY and CDR2 SMNVEV come from the germline V gene (reference sequence). There are 16 residues in the CDR3. The CDR3 protein is CASSLWGPGSYNEQFF.

The CDR3 region is CSARVLVGVWYEQYF. This chain connects TRBV20-1 to TRBJ2-7. The CDR3 is 15 residues long. Germline lookup yields CDR1 DFQATT and CDR2 SNEGSKA (reference sequence).

V is TRBV29-1 and J is TRBJ2-5; TCRdb outputs TRBD2, but without DNA this stays unchecked. The CDR3 covers 16 residues. Germline values: CDR1 SQVTM, CDR2 ANQGSEA. CDR3 sequence: CSVVAPPLTYQETQYF.